This T cell receptor beta chain was found in a study of neurological immune-mediated disorders. With 10-nucleotide random UMIs included, cDNA was synthesized by 5'RACE. TCRdb ran MiXCR on the 5' RACE reads and lists one entry per CDR3 protein. Counted here are around 26,000 distinct CDR3 sequences, 6.6% occurring once; the ten biggest clones make up approximately 8.9%. Trimming took 2 bases from V and 0 from J, leaving 12 bases between them. This CDR3 spans 16 amino acids. Per the germline V gene, CDR1 is SGHDN and CDR2 is FVKESK. This TCR derives from a woman in her forties or fifties in good health. This rearrangement joins TRBV14 to TRBJ2-3; either TRBD1 or TRBD2 may fit D (6 bases each). The sequencing input was PBMCs. The CDR3 reads CASSQSPGASTDTQYF. Written as DNA, the CDR3 is TGTGCCAGCAGCCAAAGTCCGGGGGCCAGCACAGATACGCAGTATTTT.